This TCR beta chain emerged from a study of blood T cell repertoires in COVID-19. On the study more broadly: Some COVID-19 samples were acute and others convalescent; all came from the United States, Italy and Spain. PBMCs, B-cell-depleted T cells, or T cells were the source of the cDNA or gDNA that made up the material.

V was pared by 3 bases and J by 1 base, with 4 bases of the junction left unmatched. The CDR3 extends over 15 amino acids. From germline, CDR1 is SGHRS and CDR2 YFSETQ. This table comes from immunoSEQ multiplex PCR, and its TCRdb copy is limited to in-frame clones, with some not included. This sample yields fewer than 400,000 clones, of which around 83% are seen a single time; 2.5% to 3% belongs to the top ten. The chain combines TRBV5-1 with TRBJ2-7, with 10 bases matching TRBD1. This TCR came from a man aged 30 to 45 with active or convalescent COVID-19. The sequenced sample was peripheral blood. The CDR3 DNA follows: TGCGCCAGCAGCTCCGGGACAGGGGTGTCCTACGAGCAGTACTTC. Translation: CASSSGTGVSYEQYF.